What follows are 25 T cell receptor beta chains derived from one specimen sequenced in a study of Ad26.COV2.S vaccination and SARS-CoV-2 variants. Data came from immunoSEQ multiplex PCR; TCRdb stores just in-frame clones and leaves some out. The table shows approximately 240,000 clones, with 88% occurring only once. Treatment noted: about 20 received Ad26.COV2.S at low or high dose, single or two shots; 5 received placebo; per-sample allocation not given. Sampling was performed 63 days after the first vaccine or placebo injection. The material was peripheral blood, obtained in a trial of Ad26.COV2.S vaccine versus placebo. The origin of the receptors is a person aged 18 to 65 who received the Ad26.COV2.S COVID-19 vaccine or a placebo.

The sample holds one count of this clone. The chain joins TRBV19 to TRBJ2-3; D unresolved. This CDR3 has 13 amino acids. The germline V and J ends were trimmed by 6 bases and 3 bases, with 10 bases remaining between them. CDR1 is LNHDA, CDR2 SQIVND, per germline (reference sequence). The CDR3 DNA sequence: TGTGCCAGTAGGTCACAAGGGACAGATACGCAGTATTTT. Its translation is CASRSQGTDTQYF.

This chain joins TRBV11-3 and TRBJ2-7, with 9 bases fitting TRBD1. V lost 3 bases and J lost 1; bases outside the gene matches: 4. The germline V gene has CDR1 SGHNT and CDR2 YENEEA. CDR3 length equals 15 residues. For the CDR3, the DNA is TGTGCCAGCAGCTTGGGACAGGGAAGATCCTACGAGCAGTACTTC. It translates to CASSLGQGRSYEQYF.

This chain links TRBV28 with TRBJ1-2; D is unclear. This CDR3 has 13 amino acids. V lost 1 base and J 7 bases, leaving 10 bases between the germline ends. Germline lookup yields CDR1 MDHEN and CDR2 SYDVKM. The CDR3, as DNA: TGTGCCAGCAGTTTATCGCCCGTGACTGGCTACACCTTC. Translated: CASSLSPVTGYTF.

CDR3 sequence (DNA): TGTGCCAGCAGGAGGACAGGGTCCGCCTACGAGCAGTACTTC. It codes for CASRRTGSAYEQYF. This sequence joins TRBV6-5 and TRBJ2-7, with 8 positions matching TRBD1. Germline V gene data show CDR1 as MNHEY and CDR2 as SVGAGI. This CDR3 comprises 14 residues. J was trimmed by 2 bases and V by 6 bases; bases with no gene match: 6.

This clone appeared a single time. V and J are TRBV6-5 and TRBJ1-5, with TRBD1 matching 9 bases. This CDR3 contains 15 residues. V gave up 6 bases and J gave up 0 bases; unmatched junction bases: 3. CDR1 and CDR2 (germline): MNHEY, SVGAGI. The CDR3 sequence is CASRRTGDSNQPQHF. Here the CDR3 DNA reads TGTGCCAGCAGAAGGACAGGGGATAGCAATCAGCCCCAGCATTTT.

The chain uses TRBV6-2 or TRBV6-3 and TRBJ1-2; D is possibly TRBD1 (6 bases). The ends were cut back, 4 bases at V and 5 bases at J, with 17 bases in the middle. There are 15 residues in the CDR3. Germline V CDR1 and CDR2: MNHEY, SVGEGT. CDR3 nucleotides: TGTGCCAGCAGTTCCCAGAGACAGGCGCGGTATGGCTACACCTTC. Translated: CASSSQRQARYGYTF.

The chain joins TRBV29-1 to TRBJ1-4; 10 bases are a match to TRBD1. The trim removed 7 bases at V and 7 bases at J, leaving 3 bases unmatched. The V gene's germline CDR1 is SQVTM and CDR2 ANQGSEA. The CDR3 totals 12 residues. The CDR3 spells CSAGQGFEKLFF. The CDR3 DNA is TGCAGCGCGGGACAGGGGTTTGAAAAACTGTTTTTT.

The J gene is TRBJ1-1, the V gene TRBV3-1 (or the pseudogene TRBV3-2); no firm D call. This CDR3 is built from 14 residues. CDR1 and CDR2 from the germline V gene are LGHDT and YNNKEL (reference sequence). V dropped 1 base and J dropped 8 bases, with 14 bases sitting between them. CDR3 loop: CASSQVVGASEAFF. Written as DNA, the CDR3 is TGTGCCAGCAGCCAAGTGGTGGGAGCGTCCGAAGCTTTCTTT.

The chain couples TRBV3-1 (or the pseudogene TRBV3-2) to TRBJ2-3, with 10 positions matching TRBD2. This CDR3 contains 18 residues. Per germline, CDR1 LGHDT and CDR2 YNNKEL (reference sequence). J was trimmed by 2 bases and V by 2 bases; bases with no gene match: 10. CDR3 residues: CASSQIRPGLAFTDTQYF. CDR3 DNA: TGTGCCAGCAGCCAAATACGACCGGGACTAGCGTTCACAGATACGCAGTATTTT.

V and J are TRBV6-5 and TRBJ2-1, with D tentatively TRBD1 (5 bases). Germline V CDR1 and CDR2: MNHEY, SVGAGI. With 8 bases removed from V and 3 bases from J, the gap between germline ends came to 17 bases. The CDR3 sequence is 15 residues long. The CDR3 region has the DNA TGTGCCAGCCTCGTCAGGGCCCTCTTCTACAATGAGCAGTTCTTC. It encodes CASLVRALFYNEQFF.

The genes are TRBV6-7 and TRBJ2-5; tentative D call: TRBD1 (6 bases). TRBV6-7 belongs to the ORF category, with a function that is uncertain. This CDR3 is 14 amino acids long. The V end lost 6 bases, the J end lost 5 bases, and 16 bases lay between the germline ends. The CDR3 bases are TGTGCCAGCAGCCGAACCGGACAGTTGGAGACCCAGTACTTC. Protein: CASSRTGQLETQYF.

This chain connects TRBV11-3 to TRBJ1-2; the match to TRBD1 covers 12 bases. After removal of 5 bases from V and 8 bases from J, the junction contained 18 bases not matched to a gene. The CDR3 has 18 residues. Germline V gives CDR1 SGHNT, CDR2 YENEEA. This CDR3 reads CASSQRGQGAKRRWGYTF. The CDR3 bases are TGTGCCAGCAGCCAGCGGGGACAGGGGGCGAAGCGCCGTTGGGGCTACACCTTC. The complete variable domain, with remaining parts taken from reference TRBV11-3 and TRBJ1-2, reads EAGVVQSPRYKIIEKKQPVAFWCNPISGHNTLYWYLQNLGQGPELLIRYENEEAVDDSQLPKDRFSAERLKGVDSTLKIQPAELGDSAVYLCASSQRGQGAKRRWGYTFGSGTRLTVV.

The chain is built from TRBV29-1 and TRBJ1-1; no clear D. The V end lost 5 bases, the J end lost 4 bases, and 11 bases lay between the germline ends. This CDR3 spans 12 amino acids. Germline V gene lookup returns CDR1 SQVTM and CDR2 ANQGSEA. This CDR3 reads CSVRVVGTEAFF. The CDR3 nucleotides are TGCAGCGTTCGAGTTGTTGGCACTGAAGCTTTCTTT. Together with reference TRBV29-1 and TRBJ1-1, the CDR3 gives the full variable domain: SAVISQKPSRDICQRGTSLTIQCQVDSQVTMMFWYRQQPGQSLTLIATANQGSEATYESGFVIDKFPISRPNLTFSTLTVSNMSPEDSSIYLCSVRVVGTEAFFGQGTRLTVV.

This chain joins TRBV7-2 and TRBJ2-2; D is possibly TRBD2 (6 bases). Per the germline V gene, CDR1 is SGHTA and CDR2 is FQGNSA. CDR3 size: 14 residues. The ends were cut back, 5 bases at V and 3 bases at J, with 10 bases in the middle. This chain's CDR3 is CASSGGLYTGELFF. CDR3 sequence (DNA): TGTGCCAGCAGCGGGGGACTGTACACCGGGGAGCTGTTTTTT.

This chain joins TRBV11-3 and TRBJ1-1, with D possibly TRBD1 on 5 matching bases. Trimming removed 5 bases at V and 0 bases at J, with 19 bases between. CDR3 size: 17 residues. Per the germline V gene, CDR1 is SGHNT and CDR2 is YENEEA. CDR3 sequence: CASSPRTKALMNTEAFF. The CDR3 DNA follows: TGTGCCAGCAGCCCCCGGACAAAGGCCCTTATGAACACTGAAGCTTTCTTT.

The chain employs TRBV6-1 and TRBJ2-5, with D hard to call. Trimming left V 2 bases short and J 5 bases short, with 9 bases between. The CDR3 is made up of 13 amino acids. The germline gives CDR1 MNHNS, CDR2 SASEGT. In nucleotides, the CDR3 is TGTGCCAGCAGTGAAATTTCCCGCGAGACCCAGTACTTC. The encoded protein is CASSEISRETQYF.

Points on this clone: An end of the junction differs from the germline gene, which may be a read error. V is TRBV11-2 and J is TRBJ2-5; TRBD2 agrees at 12 bases. The CDR3 consists of 18 residues. Germline V CDR1 and CDR2: SGHAT, FQNNGV. CDR3 DNA sequence: TGTGCCAGCAGCCTAGAACTAGCGGGGGGCGTGGGACAGGAGACCCAGTACTTC. Residues: CASSLELAGGVGQETQYF.

The chain combines TRBV9 with TRBJ2-7, with D maybe TRBD1 (6 bases). The CDR3 has 14 amino acids. V dropped 4 bases and J dropped 0 bases, with 11 bases sitting between them. Per germline, CDR1 SGDLS and CDR2 YYNGEE. CDR3 region: CASSTGQSSYEQYF. In nucleotides, the CDR3 is TGTGCCAGCAGCACTGGACAGTCCTCCTACGAGCAGTACTTC.

Turning to this clone: Other DNA sequences from this sample encode an identical CDR3 as well. V is TRBV4-3 and J is TRBJ1-5, with D hard to call. The CDR3 is 14 residues long. Per germline, CDR1 LGHNA and CDR2 YSLEER. Trimming took 0 bases from V and 1 from J, leaving 4 bases between them. CDR3 sequence: CASSQERSNQPQHF. The DNA for the CDR3 is TGCGCCAGCAGCCAAGAACGGAGCAATCAGCCCCAGCATTTT.

The chain combines TRBV5-1 with TRBJ1-6; D uncertain. V dropped 4 bases and J dropped 5 bases, with 16 bases sitting between them. CDR3 length equals 16 residues. Germline CDR1 SGHRS, CDR2 YFSETQ. The chain's CDR3 is CASSLDLGRNNSPLHF. DNA of the CDR3: TGCGCCAGCAGCCTGGACCTTGGCAGGAATAATTCACCCCTCCACTTT. Full variable domain (outside the CDR3, taken from reference TRBV5-1 and TRBJ1-6): KAGVTQTPRYLIKTRGQQVTLSCSPISGHRSVSWYQQTPGQGLQFLFEYFSETQRNKGNFPGRFSGRQFSNSRSEMNVSTLELGDSALYLCASSLDLGRNNSPLHFGNGTRLTVT.

The rearrangement joins TRBV6-1 to TRBJ2-1; 9 nucleotides align to TRBD1. This CDR3 contains 16 residues. Germline V gene sequence: CDR1 MNHNS, CDR2 SASEGT. Trimming at V came to 4 bases and at J to 7 bases, leaving 11 bases not matched to a gene. As DNA, the CDR3 is TGTGCCAGCAGTGTCGAAGTAGGGACAGGGAGTAATGAGCAGTTCTTC. This translates into CASSVEVGTGSNEQFF.

This rearrangement joins TRBV5-4 to TRBJ2-2; D possibly corresponds to TRBD1 (6 bases). Trimming removed 2 bases from V and 4 bases from J, with 6 bases in between. The CDR3 has 13 residues. Germline CDR1 reads SGHNT; CDR2 reads YYREEE (reference sequence). CDR3 DNA sequence: TGTGCCAGCAGCTTACAGGGCACCGGGGAGCTGTTTTTT. It is translated as CASSLQGTGELFF.

Comments on this clone: The sample carries other DNA sequences with the same CDR3. The V gene is TRBV6-4, the J gene TRBJ2-3, with 10 bases lining up with TRBD2. J was trimmed by 1 base and V by 6 bases; bases with no gene match: 4. Germline V gene data show CDR1 as MRHNA and CDR2 as SNTAGT. The CDR3 has 15 residues. Here the CDR3 DNA reads TGTGCCAGCAGCCCCGGACTAGCGGGCACAGATACGCAGTATTTT. Its protein is CASSPGLAGTDTQYF.

This clone appeared once. The J gene is TRBJ1-5, the V gene TRBV9; D gene unclear. V lost 2 bases and J 6 bases, leaving 12 bases between the germline ends. Germline V gene sequence: CDR1 SGDLS, CDR2 YYNGEE. This CDR3 comprises 14 residues. In DNA, the CDR3 is TGTGCCAGCAGCGTGTACGGGGATAGTCAGCCCCAGCATTTT. It encodes CASSVYGDSQPQHF.

The chain has TRBV24-1 and TRBJ2-2; tentative D call: TRBD1 (6 bases). Germline-derived CDR1 and CDR2 are KGHDR and SFDVKD. This CDR3 has 12 amino acids. V was trimmed by 7 bases and J by 4 bases, leaving 6 bases between them. The CDR3 DNA reads as TGTGCCACCAGACAGGGCACCGGGGAGCTGTTTTTT. Protein product: CATRQGTGELFF.